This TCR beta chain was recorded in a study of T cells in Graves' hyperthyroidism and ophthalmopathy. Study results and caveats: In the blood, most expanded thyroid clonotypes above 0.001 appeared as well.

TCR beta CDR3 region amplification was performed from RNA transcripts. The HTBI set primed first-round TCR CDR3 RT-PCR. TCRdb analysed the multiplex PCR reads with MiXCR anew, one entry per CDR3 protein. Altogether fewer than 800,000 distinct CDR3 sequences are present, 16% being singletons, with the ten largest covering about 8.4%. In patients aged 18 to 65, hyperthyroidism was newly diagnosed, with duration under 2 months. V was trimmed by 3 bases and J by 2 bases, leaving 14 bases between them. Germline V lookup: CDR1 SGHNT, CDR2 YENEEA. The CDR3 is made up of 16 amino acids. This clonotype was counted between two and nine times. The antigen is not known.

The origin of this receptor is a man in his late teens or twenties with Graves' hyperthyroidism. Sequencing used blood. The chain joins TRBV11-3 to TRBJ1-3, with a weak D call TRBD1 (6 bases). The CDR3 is CASSFPPGAAGNTIYF. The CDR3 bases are TGTGCCAGCAGCTTCCCGCCGGGGGCAGCTGGAAACACCATATATTTT.